This TCR beta chain is from a study of OX40 agonist ivuxolimab in advanced cancers. In regard to this clone: Its cognate antigen is unknown.

V dropped 8 bases and J dropped 4; count of bases not matched to a gene: 7. CDR3 length: 15 amino acids. The germline V gene has CDR1 WSHSY and CDR2 SAAADI. Generated by immunoSEQ multiplex PCR, the TCRdb table keeps only in-frame clones and is missing some. The data hold about 20,000 clones, with around three quarters observed a single time. Study results and caveats: At doses 0.1 to 3.0 mg/kg, CD4+ and CD8+ clones expanded.

This sequence was found in an adult with an advanced solid tumor such as melanoma, head and neck, liver or kidney cancer. The sequencing used CD4+ or CD8+ T cells sorted from blood, collected in a trial of the OX40 agonist ivuxolimab. The J gene is TRBJ1-3, the V gene TRBV10-2; 11 bases fit TRBD1. As DNA, the CDR3 is TGCGCCAGCGGGACAGGGGGTATCTTCGGAAACACCATATATTTT. Translation: CASGTGGIFGNTIYF.